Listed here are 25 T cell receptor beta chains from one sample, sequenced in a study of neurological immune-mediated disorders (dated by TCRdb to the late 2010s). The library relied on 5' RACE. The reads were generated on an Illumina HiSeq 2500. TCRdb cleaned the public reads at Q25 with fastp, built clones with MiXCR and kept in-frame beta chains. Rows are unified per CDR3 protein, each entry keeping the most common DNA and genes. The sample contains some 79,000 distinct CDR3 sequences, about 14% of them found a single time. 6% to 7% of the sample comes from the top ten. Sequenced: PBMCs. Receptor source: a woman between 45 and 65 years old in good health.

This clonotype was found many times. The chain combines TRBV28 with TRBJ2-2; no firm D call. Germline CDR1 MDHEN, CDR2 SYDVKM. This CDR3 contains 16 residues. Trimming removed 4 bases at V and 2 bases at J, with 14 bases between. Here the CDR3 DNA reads TGTGCCAGCAGTTCCCCGTTTTTCGCTAACACCGGGGAGCTGTTTTTT. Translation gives CASSSPFFANTGELFF.

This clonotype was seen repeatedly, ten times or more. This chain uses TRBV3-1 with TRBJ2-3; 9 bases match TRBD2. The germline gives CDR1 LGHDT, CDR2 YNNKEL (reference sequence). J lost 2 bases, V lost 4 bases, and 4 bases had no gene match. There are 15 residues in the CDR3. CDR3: CASSLSGGVTDTQYF. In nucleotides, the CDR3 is TGTGCCAGCAGCCTTAGCGGGGGCGTCACAGATACGCAGTATTTT.

The CDR3 reads CASSLGQHYEQYF. In DNA form, the CDR3 reads TGTGCCAGCAGCCTGGGACAGCACTACGAGCAGTACTTC. The chain has TRBV12-3 or TRBV12-4 and TRBJ2-7; 7 nucleotides align to TRBD1. V lost 6 bases and J lost 3; bases outside the gene matches: 5. This CDR3 spans 13 amino acids.

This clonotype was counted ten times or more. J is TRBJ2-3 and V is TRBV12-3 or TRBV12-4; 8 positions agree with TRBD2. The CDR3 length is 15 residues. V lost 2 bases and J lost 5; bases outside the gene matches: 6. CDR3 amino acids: CASSLTGGAGDTQYF. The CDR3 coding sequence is TGTGCCAGCAGTTTAACGGGAGGGGCGGGAGATACGCAGTATTTT.

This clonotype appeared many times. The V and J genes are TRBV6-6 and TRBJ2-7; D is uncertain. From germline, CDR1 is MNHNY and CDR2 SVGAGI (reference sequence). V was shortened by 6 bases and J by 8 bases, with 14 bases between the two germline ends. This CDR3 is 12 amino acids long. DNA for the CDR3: TGTGCCAGCAGACCAAACAGCTTCCAGCAGTACTTC. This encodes CASRPNSFQQYF.

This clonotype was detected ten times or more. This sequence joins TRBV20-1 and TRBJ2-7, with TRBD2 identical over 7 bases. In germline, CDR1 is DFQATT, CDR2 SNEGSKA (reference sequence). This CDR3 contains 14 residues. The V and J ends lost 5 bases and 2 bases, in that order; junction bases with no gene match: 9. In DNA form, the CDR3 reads TGCAGTGCTCGGCCTAGCGGTAGCACCTACGAGCAGTACTTC. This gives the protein CSARPSGSTYEQYF.

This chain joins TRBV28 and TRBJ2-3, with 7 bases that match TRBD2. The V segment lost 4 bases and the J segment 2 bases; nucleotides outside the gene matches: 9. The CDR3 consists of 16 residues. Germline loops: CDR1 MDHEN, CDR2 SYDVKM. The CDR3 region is CASSWSGREDTDTQYF. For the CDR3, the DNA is TGTGCCAGCAGTTGGAGTGGCCGGGAGGACACAGATACGCAGTATTTT. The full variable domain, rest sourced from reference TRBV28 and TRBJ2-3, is DVKVTQSSRYLVKRTGEKVFLECVQDMDHENMFWYRQDPGLGLRLIYFSYDVKMKEKGDIPEGYSVSREKKERFSLILESASTNQTSMYLCASSWSGREDTDTQYFGPGTRLTVL.

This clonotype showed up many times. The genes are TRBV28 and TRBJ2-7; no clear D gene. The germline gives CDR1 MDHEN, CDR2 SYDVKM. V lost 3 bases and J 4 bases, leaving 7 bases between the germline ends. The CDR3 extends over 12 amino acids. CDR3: CASSFQNYEQYF. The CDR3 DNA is TGTGCCAGCAGTTTTCAGAATTACGAGCAGTACTTC. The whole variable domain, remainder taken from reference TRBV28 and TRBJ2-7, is DVKVTQSSRYLVKRTGEKVFLECVQDMDHENMFWYRQDPGLGLRLIYFSYDVKMKEKGDIPEGYSVSREKKERFSLILESASTNQTSMYLCASSFQNYEQYFGPGTRLTVT.

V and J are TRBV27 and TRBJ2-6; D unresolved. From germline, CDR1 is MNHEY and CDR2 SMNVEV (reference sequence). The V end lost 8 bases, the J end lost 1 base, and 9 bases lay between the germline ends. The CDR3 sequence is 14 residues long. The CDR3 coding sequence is TGTGCCAGCGGCTTCAGGTCTGGGGCCAACGTCCTGACTTTC. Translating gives CASGFRSGANVLTF.

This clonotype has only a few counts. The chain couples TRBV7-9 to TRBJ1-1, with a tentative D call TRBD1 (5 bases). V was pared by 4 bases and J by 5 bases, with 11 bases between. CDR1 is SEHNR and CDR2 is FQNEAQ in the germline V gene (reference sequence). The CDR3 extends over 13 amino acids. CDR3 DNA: TGTGCCAGCAGCTCACAGACAGAAACTGAAGCTTTCTTT. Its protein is CASSSQTETEAFF.

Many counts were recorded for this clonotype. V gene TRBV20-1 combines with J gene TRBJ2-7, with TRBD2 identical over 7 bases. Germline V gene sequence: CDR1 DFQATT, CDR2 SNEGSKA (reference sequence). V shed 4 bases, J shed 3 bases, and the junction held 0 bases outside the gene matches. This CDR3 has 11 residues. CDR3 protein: CSAKRDYEQYF. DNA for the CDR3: TGCAGTGCTAAGCGGGACTACGAGCAGTACTTC.

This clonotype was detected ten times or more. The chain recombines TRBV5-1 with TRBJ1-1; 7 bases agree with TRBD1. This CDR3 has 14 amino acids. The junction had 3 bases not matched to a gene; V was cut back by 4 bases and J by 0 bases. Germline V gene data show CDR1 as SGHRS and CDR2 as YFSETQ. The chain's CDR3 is CASSARGLNTEAFF. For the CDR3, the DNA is TGCGCCAGCAGCGCAAGGGGGCTGAACACTGAAGCTTTCTTT.

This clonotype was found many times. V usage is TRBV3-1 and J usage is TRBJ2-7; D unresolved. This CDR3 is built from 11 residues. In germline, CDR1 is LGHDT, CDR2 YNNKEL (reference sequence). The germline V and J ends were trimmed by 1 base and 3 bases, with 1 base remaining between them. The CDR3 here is CASSQVYEQYF. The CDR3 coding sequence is TGTGCCAGCAGCCAAGTCTACGAGCAGTACTTC.

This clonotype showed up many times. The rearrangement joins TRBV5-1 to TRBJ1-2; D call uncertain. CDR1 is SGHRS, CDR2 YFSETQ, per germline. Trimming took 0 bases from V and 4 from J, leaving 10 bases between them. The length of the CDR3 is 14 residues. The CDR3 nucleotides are TGCGCCAGCAGCTTGGCTGGACGCGCCTATGGCTACACCTTC. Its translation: CASSLAGRAYGYTF.

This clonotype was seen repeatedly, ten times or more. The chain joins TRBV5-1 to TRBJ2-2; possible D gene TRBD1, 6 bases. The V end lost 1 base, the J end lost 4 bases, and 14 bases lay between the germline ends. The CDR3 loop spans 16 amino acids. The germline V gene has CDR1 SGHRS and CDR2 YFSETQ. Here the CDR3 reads CASSLLSGESTGELFF. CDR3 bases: TGCGCCAGCAGCTTGCTCTCAGGGGAGAGCACCGGGGAGCTGTTTTTT.

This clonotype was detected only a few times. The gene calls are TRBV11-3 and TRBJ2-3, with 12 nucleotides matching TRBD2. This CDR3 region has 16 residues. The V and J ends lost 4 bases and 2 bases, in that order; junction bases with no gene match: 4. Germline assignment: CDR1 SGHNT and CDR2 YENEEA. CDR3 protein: CASSSRTSGNTDTQYF. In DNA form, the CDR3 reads TGTGCCAGCAGCTCTCGGACTAGCGGGAACACAGATACGCAGTATTTT.

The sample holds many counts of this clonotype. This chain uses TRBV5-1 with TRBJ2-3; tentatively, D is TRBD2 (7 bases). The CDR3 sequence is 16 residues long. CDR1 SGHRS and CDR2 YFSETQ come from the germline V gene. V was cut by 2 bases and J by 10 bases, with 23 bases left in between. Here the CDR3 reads CASSFFSRGPYSAQYF. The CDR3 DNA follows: TGCGCCAGCAGCTTTTTCTCGCGGGGGCCCTATTCGGCGCAGTATTTT.

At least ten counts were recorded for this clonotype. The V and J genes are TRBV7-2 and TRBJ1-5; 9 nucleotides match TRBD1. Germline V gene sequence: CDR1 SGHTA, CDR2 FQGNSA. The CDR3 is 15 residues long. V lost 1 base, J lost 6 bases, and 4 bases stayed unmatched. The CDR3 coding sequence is TGTGCCAGCAGCTTAGGACAGGGGGTTACTCAGCCCCAGCATTTT. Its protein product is CASSLGQGVTQPQHF.

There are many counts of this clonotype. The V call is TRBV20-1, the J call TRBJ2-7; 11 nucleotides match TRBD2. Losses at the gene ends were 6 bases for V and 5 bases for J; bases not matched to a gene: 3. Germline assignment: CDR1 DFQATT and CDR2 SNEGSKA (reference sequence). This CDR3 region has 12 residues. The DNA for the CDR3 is TGCAGTGCGCCGGGACTAGCGGACGAGCAGTACTTC. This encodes CSAPGLADEQYF.

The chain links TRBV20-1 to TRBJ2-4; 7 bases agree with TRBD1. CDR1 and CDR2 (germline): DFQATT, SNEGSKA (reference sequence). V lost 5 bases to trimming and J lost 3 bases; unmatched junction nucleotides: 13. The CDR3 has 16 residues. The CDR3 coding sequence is TGCAGTGCTTCCCGGACAGGTAGTTTGGACAAAAACATTCAGTACTTC. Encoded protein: CSASRTGSLDKNIQYF.

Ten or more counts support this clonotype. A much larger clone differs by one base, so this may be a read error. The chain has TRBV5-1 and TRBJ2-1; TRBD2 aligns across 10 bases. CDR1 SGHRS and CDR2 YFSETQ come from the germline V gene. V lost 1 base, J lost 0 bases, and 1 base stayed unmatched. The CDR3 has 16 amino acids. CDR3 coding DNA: TGCGCCAGCAGCTTGAGACTAGCGGGCTCCTACAATGAGCAGTTCTTC. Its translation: CASSLRLAGSYNEQFF.

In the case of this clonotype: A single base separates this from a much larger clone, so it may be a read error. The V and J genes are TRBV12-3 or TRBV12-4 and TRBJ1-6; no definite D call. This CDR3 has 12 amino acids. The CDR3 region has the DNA TGTGCCAGCGGCGGGTATAATTTACCCCTCCACTTT. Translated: CASGGYNLPLHF.

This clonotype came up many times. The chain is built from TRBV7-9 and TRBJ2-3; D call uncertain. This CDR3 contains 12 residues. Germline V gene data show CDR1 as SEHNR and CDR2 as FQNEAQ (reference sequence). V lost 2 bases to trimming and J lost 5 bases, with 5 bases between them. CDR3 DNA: TGTGCCAGCAGCTTATTAAGAGATACGCAGTATTTT. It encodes CASSLLRDTQYF. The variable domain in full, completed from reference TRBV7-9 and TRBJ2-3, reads DTGVSQNPRHKITKRGQNVTFRCDPISEHNRLYWYRQTLGQGPEFLTYFQNEAQLEKSRLLSDRFSAERPKGSFSTLEIQRTEQGDSAMYLCASSLLRDTQYFGPGTRLTVL.

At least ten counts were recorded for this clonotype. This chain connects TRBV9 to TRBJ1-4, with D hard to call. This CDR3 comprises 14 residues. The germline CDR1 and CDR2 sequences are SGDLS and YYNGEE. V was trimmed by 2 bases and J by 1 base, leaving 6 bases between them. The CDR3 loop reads CASSVFGTNEKLFF. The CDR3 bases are TGTGCCAGCAGCGTTTTTGGAACTAATGAAAAACTGTTTTTT. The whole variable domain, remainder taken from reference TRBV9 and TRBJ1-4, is DSGVTQTPKHLITATGQRVTLRCSPRSGDLSVYWYQQSLDQGLQFLIQYYNGEERAKGNILERFSAQQFPDLHSELNLSSLELGDSALYFCASSVFGTNEKLFFGSGTQLSVL.

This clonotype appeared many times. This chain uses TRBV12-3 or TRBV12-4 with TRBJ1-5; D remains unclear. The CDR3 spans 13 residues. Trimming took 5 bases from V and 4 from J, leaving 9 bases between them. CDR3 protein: CASSPDSNQPQHF. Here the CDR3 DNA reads TGTGCCAGCAGTCCCGACTCTAATCAGCCCCAGCATTTT.